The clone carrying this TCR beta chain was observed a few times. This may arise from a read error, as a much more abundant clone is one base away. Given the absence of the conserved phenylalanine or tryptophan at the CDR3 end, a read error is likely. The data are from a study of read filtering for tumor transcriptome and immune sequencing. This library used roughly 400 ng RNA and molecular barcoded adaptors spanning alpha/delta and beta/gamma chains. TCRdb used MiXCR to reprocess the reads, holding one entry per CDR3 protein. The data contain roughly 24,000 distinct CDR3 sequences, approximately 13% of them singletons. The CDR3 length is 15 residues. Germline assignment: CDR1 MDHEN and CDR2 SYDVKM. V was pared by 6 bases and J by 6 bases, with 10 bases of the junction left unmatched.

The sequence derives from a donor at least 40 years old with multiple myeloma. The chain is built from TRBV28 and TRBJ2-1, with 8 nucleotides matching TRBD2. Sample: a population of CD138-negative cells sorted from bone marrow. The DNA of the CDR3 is TGTGCCAGCAGCGAGATAGCGGGAATGGTCAATGAGCAGTTCCTC. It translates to CASSEIAGMVNEQFL.